These T cell receptor beta chains were read from a single sample in a study of neurological immune-mediated disorders. Each CDR3 protein gets one entry after TCRdb re-called the 5' RACE reads with MiXCR. The data contain some 60,000 distinct CDR3 sequences, 4% to 6% of them seen just once; the ten biggest clones take up about 3.2%. Specimen: PBMCs. These receptors were obtained from a woman in her 50s with multiple sclerosis. Each CDR3 is given with its conserved first and last residue. D genes are given only for firm matches. Clone size is shown for a subset of rows, as once, few, many or a class of expanded clone.

clone size	D gene	J gene	V gene	CDR3 protein	CDR3 DNA
NA	NA	TRBJ2-2	TRBV11-3	CASSLGPGGTPGTGELFF	TGTGCCAGCAGCTTAGGCCCCGGGGGAACGCCGGGGACCGGGGAGCTGTTTTTT
many	NA	TRBJ2-3	TRBV7-9	CASSLAAGSGTDTQYF	TGTGCCAGCAGCTTAGCCGCGGGGAGCGGGACAGATACGCAGTATTTT
many	NA	TRBJ2-2	TRBV3-1	CASSPLTGELFF	TGTGCCAGCAGCCCGTTAACCGGGGAGCTGTTTTTT
many	NA	TRBJ2-5	TRBV5-1	CASSSLGSQETQYF	TGCGCCAGCAGTTCCCTGGGTTCCCAAGAGACCCAGTACTTC
many	NA	TRBJ2-5	TRBV5-1	CASSALTTKQETQYF	TGCGCCAGCAGCGCCCTGACAACCAAACAAGAGACCCAGTACTTC
many	NA	TRBJ2-2	TRBV7-3	CASSSDGIDLFF	TGTGCCAGCAGCTCCGACGGGATAGATCTGTTTTTT
many	NA	TRBJ1-5	TRBV18	CASSVSVSNSNQPQHF	TGTGCCAGCTCAGTGTCTGTGAGTAATAGCAATCAGCCCCAGCATTTT
many	NA	TRBJ2-3	TRBV3-1	CASSQDTRAPWTDTQYF	TGTGCCAGCAGCCAAGATACCCGGGCCCCCTGGACAGATACGCAGTATTTT
NA	NA	TRBJ2-1	TRBV2	CASTPVLKYNEQFF	TGTGCCAGCACCCCCGTTTTAAAGTACAATGAGCAGTTCTTC
many	TRBD2	TRBJ2-3	TRBV7-7	CASSLRGGDTDTQYF	TGTGCTAGCAGCTTACGGGGGGGAGACACAGATACGCAGTATTTT
many	NA	TRBJ1-4	TRBV7-9	CASGGGTNEKLFF	TGTGCCAGCGGGGGCGGAACTAATGAAAAACTGTTTTTT
many	NA	TRBJ1-1	TRBV6-2/TRBV6-3	CASSSLLPNTEAFF	TGTGCCAGCAGTTCTCTCCTTCCGAACACTGAAGCTTTCTTT
many	NA	TRBJ2-3	TRBV29-1	CSVETGTTDTQYF	TGCAGCGTTGAGACGGGGACCACAGATACGCAGTATTTT
many	NA	TRBJ2-5	TRBV9	CASSVSRSGQETQYF	TGTGCCAGCAGCGTATCAAGGAGCGGACAAGAGACCCAGTACTTC
NA	NA	TRBJ2-7	TRBV4-3	CASSLGQGISYEQYF	TGCGCCAGCAGCCTCGGCCAGGGGATTTCCTACGAGCAGTACTTC
NA	NA	TRBJ1-1	TRBV5-6	CASLHLRGTLGEAFF	TGTGCCAGCCTCCATCTCAGGGGCACTTTAGGTGAAGCTTTCTTT
many	TRBD1	TRBJ1-4	TRBV5-6	CASSGDRGELRTNEKLFF	TGTGCCAGCAGCGGGGACAGGGGAGAGTTGCGCACTAATGAAAAACTGTTTTTT
many	NA	TRBJ1-2	TRBV15	CATSRDQLDYGYTF	TGTGCCACCAGCAGAGACCAGTTGGACTATGGCTACACCTTC
NA	NA	TRBJ1-1	TRBV3-1	CASSLSRKGNTEAFF	TGTGCCAGCAGCCTTTCGAGAAAGGGGAACACTGAAGCTTTCTTT
many	NA	TRBJ1-4	TRBV5-1	CASSLVTRENEKLFF	TGCGCCAGCAGCTTGGTGACCAGGGAGAATGAAAAACTGTTTTTT
many	TRBD1	TRBJ1-1	TRBV7-3	CASSLQGAGTEAFF	TGTGCCAGCAGCCTACAGGGGGCGGGTACTGAAGCTTTCTTT
many	NA	TRBJ2-1	TRBV7-9	CASSSELDEQFF	TGTGCCAGCAGCTCCGAGCTAGATGAGCAGTTCTTC
many	NA	TRBJ2-1	TRBV5-1	CASSRQGARVWGNEQFF	TGCGCCAGCAGCAGGCAAGGGGCGAGGGTCTGGGGCAATGAGCAGTTCTTC
few	TRBD1	TRBJ1-6	TRBV20-1	CSAPGTGDSPLNF	TGCAGTGCCCCCGGGACAGGGGATTCACCCCTCAACTTT
many	NA	TRBJ2-3	TRBV3-1	CASSRRGLGAGDTQYF	TGTGCCAGCAGCAGACGCGGTTTGGGGGCGGGAGATACGCAGTATTTT
many	NA	TRBJ1-1	TRBV5-1	CASSTQGSGAFF	TGCGCCAGCAGCACACAGGGTTCAGGAGCTTTCTTT
many	NA	TRBJ1-1	TRBV20-1	CSAEDPWVREAFF	TGCAGTGCTGAGGACCCGTGGGTCCGTGAAGCTTTCTTT
many	NA	TRBJ2-2	TRBV7-3	CASSLPGTGELFF	TGTGCCAGCAGCCTCCCGGGCACCGGGGAGCTGTTTTTT
many	NA	TRBJ2-5	TRBV7-7	CASSLGSGAWETQYF	TGTGCTAGCAGCTTAGGTTCGGGGGCATGGGAGACCCAGTACTTC
many	NA	TRBJ1-1	TRBV4-2	CASSQEGGLSTEAFF	TGTGCCAGCAGCCAAGAGGGGGGGCTGAGCACTGAAGCTTTCTTT
many	TRBD2	TRBJ2-1	TRBV20-1	CSARDLRAGDEQFF	TGCAGTGCTAGGGACCTGCGGGCGGGGGATGAGCAGTTCTTC
few	NA	TRBJ1-2	TRBV20-1	CSASEDSSLQGGYTF	TGCAGTGCTAGTGAGGACAGTTCACTGCAAGGTGGCTACACCTTC
few	NA	TRBJ1-5	TRBV7-2	CASSLDGDQPQNF	TGTGCCAGCAGCTTAGACGGGGATCAGCCCCAGAATTTT
NA	NA	TRBJ2-1	TRBV28	CASIEGAAEVDEQFF	TGTGCCAGCATAGAGGGTGCCGCCGAGGTGGATGAGCAGTTCTTC
many	TRBD2	TRBJ2-1	TRBV24-1	CATSQAGGLNEQFF	TGTGCCACCAGTCAAGCGGGGGGCCTCAATGAGCAGTTCTTC
many	NA	TRBJ2-2	TRBV5-1	CASSFRTANTGELFF	TGCGCCAGCAGCTTCAGGACAGCGAACACCGGGGAGCTGTTTTTT
many	NA	TRBJ2-5	TRBV10-3	CAISMGALAGAQETQYF	TGTGCCATCAGTATGGGGGCACTAGCAGGGGCCCAAGAGACCCAGTACTTC
many	TRBD2	TRBJ2-3	TRBV7-9	CASSILAGGPVNTQYF	TGTGCCAGCAGCATCTTGGCGGGGGGGCCGGTGAATACGCAGTATTTT
few	NA	TRBJ1-6	TRBV20-1	CSAEGHLNSPLNF	TGCAGTGCCGAGGGACACTTGAATTCACCCCTCAACTTT
many	NA	TRBJ2-1	TRBV28	CASSSPGTEQFF	TGTGCCAGCAGCTCCCCAGGCACTGAGCAGTTCTTC
NA	NA	TRBJ2-3	TRBV20-1	CSGGTDTQYF	TGCAGTGGGGGCACAGATACGCAGTATTTT
many	TRBD1	TRBJ1-5	TRBV10-2	CASSRTGGQGPQHF	TGCGCCAGCAGTAGGACAGGGGGGCAAGGGCCCCAGCATTTT
NA	NA	TRBJ1-1	TRBV5-1	CASSLSGKRNTEAFF	TGCGCCAGCAGCTTGTCGGGTAAAAGAAACACTGAAGCTTTCTTT
many	NA	TRBJ2-5	TRBV3-1	CASRLINQETQYF	TGTGCCAGCAGACTGATTAACCAAGAGACCCAGTACTTC
many	TRBD2	TRBJ2-1	TRBV3-1	CASSLRGGNEQFF	TGTGCCAGCAGCCTGCGGGGGGGGAATGAGCAGTTCTTC
many	NA	TRBJ2-5	TRBV4-1	CASSPVQRRETQYF	TGCGCCAGCAGCCCAGTACAGAGGCGAGAGACCCAGTACTTC
many	TRBD1	TRBJ1-1	TRBV5-1	CASSLETGPYTEAFF	TGCGCCAGCAGCTTGGAGACAGGGCCGTACACTGAAGCTTTCTTT
many	NA	TRBJ2-7	TRBV4-2	CASSLGRGNSNEQYF	TGTGCCAGCAGCCTCGGCAGGGGCAATTCCAACGAGCAGTACTTC